In its sample, the clone carrying this T cell receptor beta chain was seen a few times. Its specificity is not known. The data were obtained in a study of CD8+CD57+ T cells in acquired aplastic anemia. Overall study findings and caveats: Simpson's diversity of CD8+ cells was not significantly different in patients compared with controls.

The V gene end was trimmed by 3 bases and the J gene end by 8 bases; junction bases not matched to a gene: 7. CDR1 is DFQATT and CDR2 is SNEGSKA in the germline V gene (reference sequence). This CDR3 has 13 residues. The use of genomic DNA as template underpinned the TCR beta VDJ and CDR3 profiling. MiXCR, applied by TCRdb to the reads, yields one record per CDR3 protein. The table records roughly 420,000 distinct CDR3 sequences, around 68% of them present only once. The TCR comes from a human donor in good health, serving as a control. The gene calls are TRBV20-1 and TRBJ2-1, with TRBD1 identical over 7 bases. The material sequenced was sorted CD4+, CD8+, or CD8+CD57+ T cells (not recorded which) from PBMCs. CDR3 loop: CSARGTANYEQFF. As DNA, the CDR3 is TGCAGTGCTAGGGGGACAGCAAACTATGAGCAGTTCTTC.